The present T cell receptor (beta chain) was sequenced within a study of T cell responses to AZD1222 COVID-19 vaccine. Study in general: The study pooled second doses at about 4 or about 12 weeks. Findings of the study overall: Baseline testing showed seropositivity in only six or seven AZD1222 recipients. Repertoires in all cases were sampled only once the peak T cell response had passed. Donors in the cohort were predominantly white British and more often female, and clonal diversity was possibly underestimated.

In the case of this clone: As yet, its antigen is unknown.

The method was immunoSEQ multiplex PCR; TCRdb's version includes in-frame clones alone and lacks a portion of them. This sample yields 150,000 to 200,000 clones, of which under 95% are seen a single time; around 1.3% belongs to the top ten. This specimen was peripheral blood, taken on day 0 of AZD1222 vaccination. This sequence was found in an adult in good health.

CDR3 sequence reads: CASAGLLYGYTF. CDR3 sequence (DNA): TGTGCCAGCGCGGGCCTTCTATATGGCTACACCTTC. The gene calls are TRBV19 and TRBJ1-2; D is undetermined. The germline V gene has CDR1 LNHDA and CDR2 SQIVND (reference sequence). Trimming pared 9 bases from V and 5 bases from J, leaving 13 bases between. The CDR3 consists of 12 residues. Drawing the rest from reference TRBV19 and TRBJ1-2, the complete variable domain is DGGITQSPKYLFRKEGQNVTLSCEQNLNHDAMYWYRQDPGQGLRLIYYSQIVNDFQKGDIAEGYSVSREKKESFPLTVTSAQKNPTAFYLCASAGLLYGYTFGSGTRLTVV.